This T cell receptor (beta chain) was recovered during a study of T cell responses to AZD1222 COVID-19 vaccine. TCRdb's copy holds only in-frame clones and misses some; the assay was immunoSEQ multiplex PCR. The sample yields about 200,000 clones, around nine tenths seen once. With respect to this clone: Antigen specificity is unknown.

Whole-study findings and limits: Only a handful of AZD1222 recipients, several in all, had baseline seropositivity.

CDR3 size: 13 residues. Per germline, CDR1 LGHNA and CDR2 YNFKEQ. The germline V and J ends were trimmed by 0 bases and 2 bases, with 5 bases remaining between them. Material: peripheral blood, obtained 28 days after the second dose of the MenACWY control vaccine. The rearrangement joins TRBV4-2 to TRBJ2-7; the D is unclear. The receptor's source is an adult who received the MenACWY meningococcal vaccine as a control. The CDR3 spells CASSQDRAYEQYF. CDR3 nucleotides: TGTGCCAGCAGCCAAGATCGGGCCTACGAGCAGTACTTC.